This T cell receptor beta chain was sequenced during a study of cytotoxic CD8 clonotypes in ibrutinib-treated CLL. The repertoire was sequenced with immunoSEQ multiplex PCR; TCRdb's copy has only in-frame clones and lacks some. This table holds almost 45,000 clones, roughly three quarters found once. The length of the CDR3 is 18 residues. Germline-derived CDR1 and CDR2 are KGHSH and LQKENI. J lost 2 bases, V lost 2 bases, and 15 bases had no gene match. The sequence was obtained from a human donor with chronic lymphocytic leukemia. The starting material was PBMCs, obtained after 12 months of ibrutinib treatment. The chain joins TRBV18 to TRBJ2-7, with TRBD2 identical over 7 bases. The CDR3 DNA reads as TGTGCCAGCTCACCATCACAAACGGGATCCAGCGGGACCTACGAGCAGTACTTC. Translating gives CASSPSQTGSSGTYEQYF.